This T cell receptor beta chain is drawn from a study of a mutant IDH1 vaccine in newly diagnosed glioma. For the study at large: Treatment recipients were about 62% male and roughly 38% female, and their mean age was around 40 years. Earlier treatment was radiotherapy, temozolomide, or both, with most getting both.

To note about this clone: The antigen is not known.

Method: immunoSEQ multiplex PCR; TCRdb's copy keeps in-frame clones and lacks some. The table has fewer than 35,000 clones, about four fifths seen once. The sample's time point: week 47, end of study. Vaccine doses each comprised 300 ug of mutant IDH1 20-mer peptide, with topical imiquimod. Patients had eight vaccinations, in weeks 1, 3, 5, 7, 11, 15, 19 and 23. V lost 6 bases and J 10 bases, leaving 25 bases between the germline ends. Germline loops: CDR1 GTSNPN, CDR2 SVGIG (reference sequence). This CDR3 has 15 amino acids. The TCR sequence derives from a man aged 25 to 45 with glioma. The chain combines TRBV30 with TRBJ2-1; D is unresolved. This specimen consisted of PBMCs, obtained from a glioma patient whose treatment included an IDH1 peptide vaccine. CDR3 sequence: CACSFRQKYLKEQFF. The CDR3 coding sequence is TGTGCCTGCTCCTTCCGACAAAAGTATCTGAAAGAGCAGTTCTTC.